The 24 T cell receptor beta chains in this list originate from one sample, sequenced in a study of OX40 agonist ivuxolimab in advanced cancers. Produced via immunoSEQ multiplex PCR; TCRdb's table is partial and in-frame only. The sample gives 80,000 to 95,000 clones, about 88% of which show up once; 0.65% to 0.8% is in the top ten. The source was CD4+ or CD8+ T cells sorted from blood, collected in a trial of the OX40 agonist ivuxolimab. These TCRs come from an adult with an advanced solid tumor such as melanoma, head and neck, liver or kidney cancer.

This clone appeared a few times. The chain uses TRBV7-8 and TRBJ2-3; 8 bases agree with TRBD2. Unmatched junction bases numbered 8, after V lost 2 bases and J lost 1 base. In germline, CDR1 is SGHVS, CDR2 FQNEAQ. There are 17 residues in the CDR3. The CDR3 region is CASSLRRLAGRTDTQYF. In DNA form, the CDR3 reads TGTGCCAGCAGCTTACGCCGGTTAGCGGGACGCACAGATACGCAGTATTTT.

The V call is TRBV5-1, the J call TRBJ1-2, with D perhaps TRBD1 (6 bases). Trimming removed 4 bases from V and 4 bases from J, with 17 bases in between. Germline V gives CDR1 SGHRS, CDR2 YFSETQ. CDR3 size: 15 residues. Here the CDR3 reads CASSPTGSSTYGYTF. The CDR3, as DNA: TGCGCCAGCAGCCCGACAGGCAGTTCTACCTATGGCTACACCTTC.

This clone was counted between two and nine times. The chain joins TRBV14 to TRBJ2-5, with D tentatively TRBD1 (7 bases). Germline CDR1 SGHDN, CDR2 FVKESK. The CDR3 is made up of 15 amino acids. V shed 4 bases and J shed 2 bases, with 14 bases lying between them. CDR3 loop: CASSRTQGGQETQYF. CDR3 nucleotide sequence: TGTGCCAGCAGCCGTACCCAGGGGGGACAAGAGACCCAGTACTTC.

The V call is TRBV7-7, the J call TRBJ2-1; 11 bases are shared with TRBD2. Germline values: CDR1 SSHAT, CDR2 FNYEAQ (reference sequence). Trimming took 1 base from V and 6 from J; bases not matched to a gene: 2. The CDR3 has 15 residues. The CDR3, as DNA: TGTGCCAGCAGCTTAGGGCTAGCGGGAGGCAATGAGCAGTTCTTC. Translated, it gives CASSLGLAGGNEQFF.

The V call is TRBV11-2, the J call TRBJ2-1, with D possibly TRBD2 on 5 matching bases. The CDR3 runs 11 residues. V gave up 1 base and J gave up 10 bases, with 5 bases separating them. CDR1 is SGHAT, CDR2 FQNNGV, per germline. The CDR3 spells CASSLVAEQFF. Here the CDR3 DNA reads TGTGCCAGCAGCTTAGTAGCGGAGCAGTTCTTC.

This clone was counted once. This chain joins TRBV18 and TRBJ2-7; 8 bases match TRBD1. Germline values: CDR1 KGHSH, CDR2 LQKENI. Unmatched junction bases numbered 16, after V lost 4 bases and J lost 5 bases. The CDR3 has 17 residues. CDR3 bases: TGTGCCAGCTCACGGGTTACAGGACAGGGAGGATTGAACGAGCAGTACTTC. It specifies CASSRVTGQGGLNEQYF.

The chain combines TRBV19 with TRBJ2-7; weak D call: TRBD1 (6 bases). V lost 6 bases and J lost 6, with 18 bases in between. CDR3 length: 14 amino acids. Germline-derived CDR1 and CDR2 are LNHDA and SQIVND (reference sequence). The CDR3 here is CASSINRDKGEQYF. The CDR3 DNA follows: TGTGCCAGTAGCATTAACCGGGACAAAGGCGAGCAGTACTTC.

The gene calls are TRBV7-9 and TRBJ2-5, with D hard to call. The CDR3 extends over 13 amino acids. Germline lookup yields CDR1 SEHNR and CDR2 FQNEAQ (reference sequence). Trimming took off 0 bases at V and 5 bases at J, with 7 bases between the two ends. CDR3 sequence: CASSLASLETQYF. The CDR3, as DNA: TGTGCCAGCAGCTTAGCTAGTTTGGAGACCCAGTACTTC. Combining the CDR3 with reference TRBV7-9 and TRBJ2-5 gives the whole variable domain DTGVSQNPRHKITKRGQNVTFRCDPISEHNRLYWYRQTLGQGPEFLTYFQNEAQLEKSRLLSDRFSAERPKGSFSTLEIQRTEQGDSAMYLCASSLASLETQYFGPGTRLLVL.

This chain uses TRBV29-1 with TRBJ1-1; D is uncertain. The CDR3 has 13 amino acids. The V end was cut by 1 base, the J end by 6 bases, with 12 bases between. Looked up from germline, CDR1 is SQVTM and CDR2 is ANQGSEA. In DNA, the CDR3 is TGCAGCGTTGAAGTGTCCCGGGTGGCTGAAGCTTTCTTT. The encoded protein is CSVEVSRVAEAFF.

The genes are TRBV4-1 and TRBJ2-3; TRBD2 might be the D (7 bases). Trimming stripped 5 bases from V and 0 bases from J, with 12 bases between. The CDR3 covers 15 residues. Germline CDR1 and CDR2: MGHRA and YSYEKL. CDR3 protein: CASSFEGGSTDTQYF. DNA for the CDR3: TGCGCCAGCAGCTTCGAGGGGGGGAGCACAGATACGCAGTATTTT.

The rearrangement joins TRBV28 to TRBJ2-5; 7 nucleotides match TRBD1. Germline V lookup: CDR1 MDHEN, CDR2 SYDVKM. The CDR3 spans 13 residues. The trim removed 6 bases at V and 2 bases at J, leaving 3 bases unmatched. This CDR3 is CASRGQTQETQYF. The CDR3 bases are TGTGCCAGCAGGGGACAGACTCAAGAGACCCAGTACTTC.

This clone was detected once. The chain recombines TRBV2 with TRBJ1-5; 7 nucleotides align to TRBD1. V lost 7 bases and J lost 6; bases outside the gene matches: 6. The V gene's germline CDR1 is SNHLY and CDR2 FYNNEI. This CDR3 is 13 amino acids long. The CDR3 DNA reads as TGTGCCAGCATGACAGGGTTATTTCAGCCCCAGCATTTT. Translation: CASMTGLFQPQHF. Combining the CDR3 with reference TRBV2 and TRBJ1-5 gives the whole variable domain EPEVTQTPSHQVTQMGQEVILRCVPISNHLYFYWYRQILGQKVEFLVSFYNNEISEKSEIFDDQFSVERPDGSNFTLKIRSTKLEDSAMYFCASMTGLFQPQHFGDGTRLSIL.

The V and J genes are TRBV6-5 and TRBJ1-5, with D perhaps TRBD1 (6 bases). This CDR3 has 14 amino acids. CDR1 is MNHEY, CDR2 SVGAGI, per germline. The V gene lost 4 bases and the J gene lost 3 bases, with 10 bases spanning the gap. Here the CDR3 reads CASSLRTANQPQHF. The CDR3 DNA reads as TGTGCCAGCAGTTTGAGGACAGCCAATCAGCCCCAGCATTTT.

This chain joins TRBV6-4 and TRBJ2-2; D is possibly TRBD1 (5 bases). Deletions cut 6 bases from V and 5 bases from J, with 19 bases between. Germline V CDR1 and CDR2: MRHNA, SNTAGT. The CDR3 runs to 16 residues. The CDR3 region is CASSPRSRGDTGELFF. In DNA form, the CDR3 reads TGTGCCAGCAGCCCTCGGAGTAGGGGCGATACCGGGGAGCTGTTTTTT.

This clone was detected once. This chain connects TRBV5-1 to TRBJ1-1, with 9 bases lining up with TRBD1. This CDR3 comprises 15 residues. In germline, CDR1 is SGHRS, CDR2 YFSETQ. V lost 0 bases and J lost 1; bases outside the gene matches: 1. CDR3 coding DNA: TGCGCCAGCAGCTTGGAGGGACAGGGGAACACTGAAGCTTTCTTT. This translates into CASSLEGQGNTEAFF.

This chain connects TRBV9 to TRBJ1-3; D ambiguous. The length of the CDR3 is 16 residues. In germline, CDR1 is SGDLS, CDR2 YYNGEE. Trimming took off 0 bases at V and 0 bases at J, with 10 bases between the two ends. DNA for the CDR3: TGTGCCAGCAGCGTAGCTAGGCGGAGCTCTGGAAACACCATATATTTT. It translates to CASSVARRSSGNTIYF.

The chain links TRBV14 to TRBJ2-1; D is ambiguous. This CDR3 has 15 residues. The V and J ends lost 4 bases and 3 bases respectively, with 13 bases between them. Germline CDR1 and CDR2: SGHDN and FVKESK. The CDR3 region has the DNA TGTGCCAGCAGCCCCCAGGCTCAGCGCTACAATGAGCAGTTCTTC. Its protein is CASSPQAQRYNEQFF.

This clone appeared once. The chain links TRBV7-9 to TRBJ2-3; 7 bases agree with TRBD1. V was clipped by 1 base and J by 2 bases; unmatched bases: 9. In germline, CDR1 is SEHNR, CDR2 FQNEAQ (reference sequence). The CDR3 totals 17 residues. For the CDR3, the DNA is TGTGCCAGCAGCTTAGACTTAGGGGGCGCTGACACAGATACGCAGTATTTT. Translated: CASSLDLGGADTDTQYF.

This clone has just one count. The V call is TRBV6-4, the J call TRBJ1-5; D possibly corresponds to TRBD1 (5 bases). CDR3 size: 17 residues. Germline V gene lookup returns CDR1 MRHNA and CDR2 SNTAGT. V was shortened by 8 bases and J by 0 bases, with 20 bases between the two germline ends. The CDR3 DNA reads TGTGCCAGCGGGGTCAGCGGGGCAGGTTATAGCAATCAGCCCCAGCATTTT. It codes for CASGVSGAGYSNQPQHF.

The CDR3: CASSAGLLTDTQYF. The CDR3 DNA reads TGTGCCAGCAGTGCCGGACTACTCACAGATACGCAGTATTTT. The chain is built from TRBV2 and TRBJ2-3, with D perhaps TRBD2 (6 bases). The CDR3 is 14 residues long. V was trimmed by 4 bases and J by 2 bases, leaving 10 bases between them. Germline V gene lookup returns CDR1 SNHLY and CDR2 FYNNEI. The variable domain in full, completed from reference TRBV2 and TRBJ2-3, reads EPEVTQTPSHQVTQMGQEVILRCVPISNHLYFYWYRQILGQKVEFLVSFYNNEISEKSEIFDDQFSVERPDGSNFTLKIRSTKLEDSAMYFCASSAGLLTDTQYFGPGTRLTVL.

The CDR3 DNA follows: TGTGCCAGCAGCCAAACAGGGTGGGAGGATGGCTACACCTTC. This encodes CASSQTGWEDGYTF. The chain couples TRBV4-2 to TRBJ1-2, with D perhaps TRBD1 (6 bases). The V gene's germline CDR1 is LGHNA and CDR2 YNFKEQ. The V and J ends lost 2 bases and 6 bases respectively, with 13 bases between them. The CDR3 is 14 residues long.

This CDR3 reads CSVGSDQNTGELFF. The CDR3 nucleotides are TGCAGCGTTGGTTCGGACCAGAACACCGGGGAGCTGTTTTTT. The chain links TRBV29-1 to TRBJ2-2; D gene ambiguous. The CDR3 length is 14 residues. Germline values: CDR1 SQVTM, CDR2 ANQGSEA. The germline V and J ends were trimmed by 4 bases and 1 base, with 10 bases remaining between them.

CDR3 residues: CASSPTTGNTEAFF. The CDR3 nucleotides are TGCGCCAGCAGCCCCACGACAGGGAACACTGAAGCTTTCTTT. The V gene is TRBV5-1, the J gene TRBJ1-1; D may be TRBD1 (6 bases). Germline V gives CDR1 SGHRS, CDR2 YFSETQ. V was shortened by 4 bases and J by 1 base, with 11 bases between the two germline ends. The CDR3 length is 14 residues.

This clone has a handful of counts. The V and J genes are TRBV6-1 and TRBJ2-1, with 8 bases matching TRBD2. The germline CDR1 and CDR2 sequences are MNHNS and SASEGT. J lost 8 bases, V lost 0 bases, and 6 bases had no gene match. The CDR3 is 15 amino acids. The CDR3 nucleotides read TGTGCCAGCAGTGAAGCTAGCGGGATTCGGCATGAGCAGTTCTTC. Protein: CASSEASGIRHEQFF.